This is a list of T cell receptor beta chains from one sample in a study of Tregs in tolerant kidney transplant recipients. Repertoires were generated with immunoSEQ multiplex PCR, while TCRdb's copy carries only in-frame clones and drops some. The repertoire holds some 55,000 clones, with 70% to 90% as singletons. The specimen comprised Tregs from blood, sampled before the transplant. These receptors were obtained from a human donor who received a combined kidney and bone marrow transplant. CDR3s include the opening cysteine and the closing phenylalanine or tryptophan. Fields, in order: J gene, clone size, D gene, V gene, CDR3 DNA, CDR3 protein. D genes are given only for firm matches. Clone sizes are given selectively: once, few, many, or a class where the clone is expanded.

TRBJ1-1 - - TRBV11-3 TGTGCCAGCAGCTTAAGGAGGACGACTGAAGCTTTCTTT CASSLRRTTEAFF
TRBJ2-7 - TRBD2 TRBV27 TGTGCCAGCAGTGCGACTAGCGGGGGCCCCTACGAGCAGTACTTC CASSATSGGPYEQYF
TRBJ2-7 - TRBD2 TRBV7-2 TGTGCCACCGTCCAGGCTAGCGGCTCCTACGAGCAGTACTTC CATVQASGSYEQYF
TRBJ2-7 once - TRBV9 TGTGCCAGCAGCCAAATCCCCGGCGCGCACGAGCAGTACTTC CASSQIPGAHEQYF
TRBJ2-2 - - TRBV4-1 TGCGCCAGCAGCCAAGATAGTTTGAGGGGAGTCTTCGCCGGGGAGCTGTTTTTT CASSQDSLRGVFAGELFF
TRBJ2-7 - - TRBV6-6 TGTGCCAGCAAGTTAGGCGTGGGGGAGCAGTACTTC CASKLGVGEQYF
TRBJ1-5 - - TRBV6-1 TGTGCCAGTCGGGACACCGAGGGTCAGCCCCAGCATTTT CASRDTEGQPQHF
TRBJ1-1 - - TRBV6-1 TGTGCCAGCAGTGGTCACTTCCCTTTGGCTGAAGCTTTCTTT CASSGHFPLAEAFF
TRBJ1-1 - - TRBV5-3 TGTGCCAGAAGCTTCACATGGAACACTGAAGCTTTCTTT CARSFTWNTEAFF
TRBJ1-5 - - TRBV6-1 TGTGCCAGCCAAACAGGGATTGGGCAGCCCCAGCATTTT CASQTGIGQPQHF
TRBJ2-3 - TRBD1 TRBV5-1 TGCGCCAGCAGAACCGGGACAGTTCTCAGCACAGATACGCAGTATTTT CASRTGTVLSTDTQYF
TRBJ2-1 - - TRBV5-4 TGTGCCAGCAGCTTGGCTAGCGCCGACAATGAGCAGTTCTTC CASSLASADNEQFF
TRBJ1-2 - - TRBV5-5 TGTGCCAGCAGCTTGCCGGTTGCGACGGGCTACACCTTC CASSLPVATGYTF
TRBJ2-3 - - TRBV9 TGTGCCAGCAGCGCACATACCCCAGGGCAGGGGCACACAGATACGCAGTATTTT CASSAHTPGQGHTDTQYF
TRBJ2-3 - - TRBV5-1 TGCGCCAGCAGCTTCGGACTCGGCACAGATACGCAGTATTTT CASSFGLGTDTQYF
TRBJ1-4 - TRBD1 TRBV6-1 TGTGCCAGCCTCTGGGACAGATATAATGAAAAACTGTTTTTT CASLWDRYNEKLFF
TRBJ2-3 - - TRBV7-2 TGTGCCAGCAGCTTATTCGGAGACGCGCAGTATTTT CASSLFGDAQYF
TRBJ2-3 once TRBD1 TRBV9 TGTGCCAGCAGCGTAGGACAGGGGCACGCAGATACGCAGTATTTT CASSVGQGHADTQYF
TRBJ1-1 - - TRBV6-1 TGTGCCAGCAGTTTCCGACAGACGAACACTGAAGCTTTCTTT CASSFRQTNTEAFF
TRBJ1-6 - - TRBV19 TGTGCCAGTAGTATGGAACAGGGTAATAATTCACCCCTCCACTTT CASSMEQGNNSPLHF
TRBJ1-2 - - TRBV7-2 TGTGCCAGCAGCTTAGTCGGAAGAAGCGGTGGCTACACCTTC CASSLVGRSGGYTF
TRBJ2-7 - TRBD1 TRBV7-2 TGTGCCAGCAGCTTAGCTGGGACAGGGGGCCGCGACGAGCAGTACTTC CASSLAGTGGRDEQYF
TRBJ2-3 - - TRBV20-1 TGCAGTGCTAGGGCCTCAGATACGCAGTATTTT CSARASDTQYF
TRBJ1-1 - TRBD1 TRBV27 TGTGCCAGCAGTTCCGACAGGGGGGACACTGAAGCTTTCTTT CASSSDRGDTEAFF